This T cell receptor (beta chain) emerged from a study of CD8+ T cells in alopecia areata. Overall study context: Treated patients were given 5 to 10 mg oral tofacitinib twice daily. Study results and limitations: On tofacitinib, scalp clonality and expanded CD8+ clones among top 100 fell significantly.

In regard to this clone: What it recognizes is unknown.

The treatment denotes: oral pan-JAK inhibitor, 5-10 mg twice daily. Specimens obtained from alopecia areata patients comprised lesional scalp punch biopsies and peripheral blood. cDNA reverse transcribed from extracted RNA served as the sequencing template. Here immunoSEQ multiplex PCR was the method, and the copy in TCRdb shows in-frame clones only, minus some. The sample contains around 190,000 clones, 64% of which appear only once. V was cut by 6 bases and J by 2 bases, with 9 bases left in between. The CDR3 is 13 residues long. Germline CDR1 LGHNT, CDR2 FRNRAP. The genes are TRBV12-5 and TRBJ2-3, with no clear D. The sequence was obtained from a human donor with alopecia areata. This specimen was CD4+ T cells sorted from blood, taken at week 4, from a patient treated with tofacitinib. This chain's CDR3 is CASGMSATDTQYF. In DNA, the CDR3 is TGTGCTAGTGGAATGAGCGCCACAGATACGCAGTATTTT.